A single sample gave rise to the 13 T cell receptor beta chains below, sequenced in a study of OX40 agonist ivuxolimab in advanced cancers. The method was the immunoSEQ multiplex PCR assay. TCRdb's version of the immuneACCESS table is confined to in-frame rearrangements and falls short of the full clone set. An unresolved V gene accounts for under half of the shortfall where checked; the remainder is of unknown origin. For this sample there are roughly 150,000 clones; under 95% appear just once. The ten largest clones capture 0.3% to 0.35% of the sample. This material consisted of CD4+ or CD8+ T cells sorted from blood, taken in a trial of the OX40 agonist ivuxolimab. The origin of the receptors is an adult with an advanced solid tumor such as melanoma, head and neck, liver or kidney cancer.

V and J are TRBV28 and TRBJ2-7; D ambiguous. Germline lookup yields CDR1 MDHEN and CDR2 SYDVKM. The V end lost 7 bases, the J end lost 2 bases, and 12 bases lay between the germline ends. CDR3 length: 13 amino acids. The CDR3 nucleotides are TGTGCCAGCACCCTCCCGGGCACCTACGAGCAGTACTTC. Protein product: CASTLPGTYEQYF.

The chain joins TRBV6-6 to TRBJ1-2, with 11 bases matching TRBD1. V lost 2 bases, J lost 6 bases, and 8 bases stayed unmatched. CDR1 is MNHNY, CDR2 SVGAGI, per germline (reference sequence). The CDR3 sequence is 16 residues long. CDR3 amino acids: CASSYNPDRGQDGYTF. In DNA, the CDR3 is TGTGCCAGCAGTTACAACCCGGACAGGGGGCAGGATGGCTACACCTTC.

This sequence joins TRBV28 and TRBJ2-3, with TRBD1 identical over 8 bases. The CDR3 has 16 amino acids. The germline gives CDR1 MDHEN, CDR2 SYDVKM. With V trimmed by 3 bases and J by 3 bases, 8 bases remained unmatched. CDR3 amino acids: CASSFGTRGLTDTQYF. CDR3 nucleotides: TGTGCCAGCAGTTTCGGCACCAGGGGGCTAACAGATACGCAGTATTTT.

The chain recombines TRBV27 with TRBJ1-2; D perhaps matches TRBD1 (6 bases). The germline V gene encodes CDR1 MNHEY and CDR2 SMNVEV (reference sequence). This CDR3 is built from 14 residues. With 6 bases removed from V and 4 bases from J, the gap between germline ends came to 15 bases. The CDR3 region has the DNA TGTGCCAGCAGCATTACAGGGCCGAGCTATGGCTACACCTTC. Encoded protein: CASSITGPSYGYTF.

The rearrangement links TRBV6-1 to TRBJ2-2; 9 bases line up with TRBD1. CDR1 is MNHNS and CDR2 is SASEGT in the germline V gene. The CDR3 consists of 14 residues. V lost 8 bases to trimming and J lost 2 bases; unmatched junction nucleotides: 3. The CDR3 DNA follows: TGTGCCAGCCGGGACAGGGTCAACACCGGGGAGCTGTTTTTT. This codes for CASRDRVNTGELFF.

The chain carries TRBV7-2 and TRBJ2-1, with 10 positions matching TRBD2. CDR3 length equals 14 residues. Germline CDR1 reads SGHTA; CDR2 reads FQGNSA. CDR3 bases: TGTGTAAGCAGGGCGGGGACTAGCGCAGATGAGCAGTTCTTC. The encoded protein is CVSRAGTSADEQFF.

The chain carries TRBV5-1 and TRBJ2-6; D may be TRBD1 (5 bases). Between the trimmed V and J ends, which lost 1 base and 4 bases, there was a span of 9 bases. This CDR3 is built from 15 residues. Looked up from germline, CDR1 is SGHRS and CDR2 is YFSETQ. CDR3 in DNA: TGCGCCAGCAGCTTGCAGGGAACAGGGGCCAACGTCCTGACTTTC. Its protein is CASSLQGTGANVLTF.

This chain links TRBV4-3 with TRBJ2-1, with D perhaps TRBD2 (5 bases). V shed 4 bases and J shed 0 bases, with 10 bases lying between them. Germline CDR1 reads LGHNA; CDR2 reads YSLEER. The CDR3 length is 15 residues. This CDR3 reads CASSRVGGSYNEQFF. CDR3 sequence (DNA): TGCGCCAGCAGCCGAGTAGGAGGCTCCTACAATGAGCAGTTCTTC.

For this clone: Other DNA sequences in the sample encode the same CDR3. The chain couples TRBV7-7 to TRBJ2-5; 7 bases agree with TRBD1. Trimming removed 1 base from V and 2 bases from J; junction bases left unmatched: 4. The CDR3 consists of 15 residues. Germline V gene sequence: CDR1 SSHAT, CDR2 FNYEAQ (reference sequence). In DNA, the CDR3 is TGTGCCAGCAGCTTAGGGGGGACAGTACAAGAGACCCAGTACTTC. This gives the protein CASSLGGTVQETQYF.

The chain uses TRBV6-5 and TRBJ1-2; weak D call: TRBD1 (5 bases). The V gene's germline CDR1 is MNHEY and CDR2 SVGAGI. This CDR3 has 13 residues. V was clipped by 6 bases and J by 7 bases, with 15 bases between them. Written as DNA, the CDR3 is TGTGCCAGCAGCCTACAACTAGGGGCTGGCTACACCTTC. This gives the protein CASSLQLGAGYTF.

CDR3 region: CARQTGGLVAYSNQPQHF. For the CDR3, the DNA is TGTGCCAGGCAGACAGGGGGACTCGTAGCTTATAGCAATCAGCCCCAGCATTTT. This chain uses TRBV4-2 with TRBJ1-5; 9 positions match TRBD1. V shed 9 bases, J shed 0 bases, and the junction held 15 bases outside the gene matches. Germline values: CDR1 LGHNA, CDR2 YNFKEQ. The length of the CDR3 is 18 residues.

In DNA, the CDR3 is TGCGCCAGCAGCCCCACGGGGGCGAACGAGCAGTACTTC. It specifies CASSPTGANEQYF. V gene TRBV4-3 combines with J gene TRBJ2-7; possibly TRBD1 or TRBD2 for D (6 bases each). The CDR3 is made up of 13 amino acids. Trimming removed 4 bases at V and 5 bases at J, with 12 bases between. Germline values: CDR1 LGHNA, CDR2 YSLEER.

The chain has TRBV6-5 and TRBJ1-2, with a tentative D call TRBD1 (6 bases). CDR3 length: 13 amino acids. Deletions cut 6 bases from V and 5 bases from J, with 13 bases between. Germline values: CDR1 MNHEY, CDR2 SVGAGI. This chain's CDR3 is CASSYRVGYGYTF. CDR3 nucleotide sequence: TGTGCCAGCAGCTACAGGGTGGGTTATGGCTACACCTTC.